Included here is one T cell receptor beta chain sequence, with context. Its antigen is undetermined. Clones were read by immunoSEQ multiplex PCR, and TCRdb kept only the in-frame ones, dropping some. The sample has 130,000 or so clones; 70% to 90% are singletons. This sample is drawn from a study of cytomegalovirus exposure and HLA in healthy donors. Turning to the study itself: The approximately 120 validation repertoires used the same platform as the roughly 720 first-cohort repertoires (as reported by a later analysis). General study points: Both high specificity and high sensitivity reportedly marked the classifier's diagnosis of cytomegalovirus status. According to a later analysis, TCR clusters from the first cohort tended to co-occur in the roughly 110 validation repertoires. Listed as cytomegalovirus-associated were 150 to 200 TCR beta chains.

The germline V and J ends were trimmed by 4 bases and 4 bases, with 14 bases remaining between them. CDR3 length: 15 residues. Germline V gene sequence: CDR1 SGHRS, CDR2 YFSETQ. The J gene is TRBJ1-4, the V gene TRBV5-1; D gene ambiguous. The origin of this receptor is a woman younger than 45 in good health and CMV-seronegative. Specimen: PBMCs. CDR3 sequence: CASSAQPGNNEKLFF. The CDR3 DNA is TGCGCCAGCAGCGCCCAACCGGGGAATAATGAAAAACTGTTTTTT.